This TCR beta chain was sequenced for a study of cytomegalovirus exposure and HLA in healthy donors. This clone turned up a few times. Its antigen is currently unknown. Whole-study results and caveats: As a later analysis showed, a missense DCLRE1C variant was linked to trimming of TCR beta V- and J-genes.

The CDR3 length is 14 residues. The germline V and J ends were trimmed by 3 bases and 0 bases, with 10 bases remaining between them. Germline CDR1 reads SGHNT; CDR2 reads YYREEE (reference sequence). The primer mix had 60 Vbeta and 13 Jbeta primers. TCRdb's table, derived via immunoSEQ multiplex PCR, lists solely in-frame clones and lacks some. The repertoire holds 150,000 to 200,000 clones, with roughly 80% as singletons. The TCR sequence derives from a boy between 10 and 17 years old in good health and CMV-seronegative. V and J are TRBV5-4 and TRBJ2-7; D perhaps matches TRBD2 (5 bases). The sample taken for sequencing was PBMCs. The CDR3 nucleotides are TGTGCCAGCAGCTCAAGACGGGGCTCCTACGAGCAGTACTTC. As protein: CASSSRRGSYEQYF.